The T cell receptor (beta chain) described here comes from a study of cytomegalovirus exposure and HLA in healthy donors (dated by TCRdb to 2017 to 2019). About the investigation overall: According to an earlier analysis of around 600 of the donors, roughly 180 million T cells yielded roughly 100 million unique TCR beta sequences and more than 250 Gb of sequence data. About 300 gigabases of sequencing data and tens of millions of unique TCR sequences were included in an early release covering about 700 HLA-typed donors. Of the approximately 370 genotyped donors, 75% to 85% were placed in the genetic ancestry cluster associated with self-reported Caucasian donors. The aim of the study was to test whether cataloging public T cell receptors could identify signatures of past pathogen exposure. The T cell repertoires of 700 or so subjects were profiled by immunosequencing and related to cytomegalovirus serostatus. Besides the first cohort of more than 650 subjects, a separate validation cohort made up of roughly 120 different subjects was used. To predict cytomegalovirus infection status, the study brought together high-throughput TCR immunosequencing, statistical association of individual TCRs with disease status, and machine learning. In a later analysis, previously published TCR beta repertoires from 550 to 750 donors were re-analyzed and high-resolution HLA genotyping was added so that TCR occurrence patterns could be studied. The later analysis used no new phenotypic data to find candidate immune exposures, relying instead on TCR beta sequences and their occurrence across donors. In an earlier analysis of roughly 580 of the donors, high-throughput TCR beta sequencing was used to judge whether each TCR beta V gene segment behaved as functional or pseudogenic. Donor age, sex, ethnicity and CMV serostatus were collected together with the repertoire data. Genome-wide SNP genotypes for about 65% of the roughly 670 donors were used in a later genetic analysis, which treated that subset as a discovery cohort. All discovery cohort repertoires had been generated on a single sequencing platform. Both class I and class II loci were covered by HLA typing, at four-digit resolution. The number of typed donors differed by locus: about 629-630 for A, B, C, DRB1 and DQB1; 522 for DQA1; roughly 600 for DPA1; and 450 to 480 for DPB1. Roughly 5 DR-DQ haplotypes were handled as single units for association and clustering because linkage in the cohort was strong. Among 398 genotyped donors of the cohort, an average of around 240,000 unique TCR beta nucleotide sequences were sequenced per donor, roughly 20% of them non-productive. Study-level results and caveats: Broadly in line with IMGT annotations, most TCR beta V segments showed up in productive rearrangements about 87% or about 30% of the time in an earlier analysis of several hundred of the donors. Because HLA typing was missing for some donors at each locus, association tests included only the typed subset. In a later analysis, HLA-associated TCR beta chains showed more clonal expansion and lower generation probabilities than non-associated chains that were equally common. In vitro tests confirmed that a few of the cytomegalovirus-associated TCR beta chains recognize cytomegalovirus antigens. According to the authors, the approach could potentially be generalized to other disease states and immunological phenotypes. Some IMGT-functional V segments, including TRBV6-2 and TRBV6-3, could not be distinguished by the 87-base-pair reads and were therefore excluded. A later analysis reported that several top co-occurrence clusters appeared linked to parvovirus B19, influenza, CMV and Epstein-Barr virus. The classifier was reported to diagnose cytomegalovirus status with high specificity and sensitivity in both the original cohort and the validation cohort. A total of about 180 TCR beta chains were listed by the study as associated with cytomegalovirus. Assigning TCR associations to individual alleles was difficult when HLA alleles, especially DR and DQ, strongly co-occurred. In a later analysis, most CMV-associated TCR beta chains were found to appear HLA-restricted, with HLA associations seemingly driven largely by CMV exposure. According to a later genetic analysis, donors in an Asian-associated ancestry cluster had fewer N-insertions in productive TCRs than the approximately 630-donor mean. This cohort had only TCR beta chains sequenced, and the lack of alpha or paired-chain data limited which features could be detected. A group of highly shared sequence variants was considered likely to be a technical artifact of the sequencing pipeline. The earlier analysis of some 540 of the donors excluded over 15 rarely observed V segments, including chromosome 9 orphons, because counts were too low. Specific HLA alleles were associated with 18,000 or so TCR beta sequences at a false discovery rate of 0.05 in a later analysis. CMV serostatus was the only immune exposure information available for the cohort. A further reported finding was that TCR beta sequences accurately predicted the HLA-A and HLA-B alleles for most subjects in the first cohort. V-gene and J-gene trimming of TCR beta chains was associated with a missense DCLRE1C variant in a later genetic analysis, and the association was replicated in an independent cohort. Linkage disequilibrium might explain the correlated functional status among segregating V segments, but an unknown experimental factor could not be excluded. While some public TCRs were present in many individuals, most TCR sequences turned up only very rarely across donors. According to a later analysis, TCR association rates differed among HLA loci, with DRB1 alleles showing the most associated TCRs and HLA-C alleles showing the fewest. Roughly uniform sequencing depth across donors was assumed in presence/absence analyses, although this assumption may not hold.

Library prep was done by the immunoSEQ multiplex PCR assay. A mixture of 60 forward primers for TCR Vbeta segments and 13 reverse primers for TCR Jbeta segments was used in the multiplex PCR. The CDR3 region of rearranged TCR beta genes was amplified from genomic DNA by a multiplex PCR assay. On the Illumina HiSeq System, the amplified TCR beta libraries were sequenced as 87-base-pair reads. In the source study's methods: A later analysis tallied 75 million to 85 million unique TCR beta chains across the 666 repertoires, and approximately 12 million of those chains were shared by two or more donors. A nearest-neighbor algorithm error-corrected the raw reads and collapsed the reads into unique sequences, merging closely related sequences to remove PCR and sequencing errors. V, D and J gene segments were assigned by aligning CDR3 sequences to IMGT reference sequences. For a sequence to be retained, a match of at least six nucleotides was required to both a V gene segment and a J gene segment. A rearrangement counted as productive if the CDR3 had no stop codons and remained in frame with V and J, and every other rearrangement counted as non-productive. CDR3 was defined according to IMGT convention as the region running from the second conserved V-encoded cysteine to the conserved J-encoded phenylalanine. The earlier analysis of 450 to 750 of the donors excluded any sequence lacking an unambiguous match to a single V gene segment. An earlier analysis of some 500 of the donors classified V segments as functional when productive rearrangements were above 56.7% and as segregating when the standard deviation between donors was above 5%. A statistical classification framework was built to diagnose cytomegalovirus status from the catalog of TCR beta chain sequences. In a later analysis, V and J genes were assigned by comparing TCR nucleotide sequences against IMGT/GENE-DB human TR gene sequences. A later analysis assigned CDR3 sequences and most-parsimonious VDJ recombination scenarios with the TCRdist pipeline. In a later analysis, each TCR beta chain was defined by its CDR3 amino acid sequence together with its V-gene family, and reads without a unique V-gene family were excluded. In a later analysis, around 600 highly shared, low-generation-probability nucleotide sequences were removed to address suspected cross-contamination and a sequencing artifact. A later analysis calculated a clonal expansion index for each public chain from normalized within-repertoire ranks of inferred template counts. In a later analysis, generation probabilities were computed using a VDJ recombination model fitted to out-of-frame rearrangements, and the results were checked against IGoR. Hypergeometric tests were used in a later analysis to score TCR-TCR, TCR-HLA and TCR-CMV co-occurrence, with a repertoire-size bias correction applied to the TCR pairs. A later analysis estimated false discovery rates by permuting HLA or CMV assignments 20 times. In a later analysis, co-occurring TCRs were grouped using DBSCAN, with TCRdist sequence similarity added in when clustering inside HLA-allele-positive subsets. Repertoires with fewer than 30,000 or more than 120,000 public chains were left out of co-occurrence clustering, as were five repertoires with anomalous nucleotide sharing. TCRdb obtained this table from immuneACCESS and retained in-frame rearrangements with V and J assigned. These tables miss some clones; where compared with another copy, unresolved V genes account for less than half of the shortfall, and the remainder is unexplained. Clonal size and the V and J genes are those of that table, whereas D and trimming came from the DNA. In this sample the table shows around 110,000 clones, 71% of which occur a single time. The ten biggest clones cover roughly 2.8% of the sample.

Trimming removed 0 bases from V and 0 bases from J, leaving 6 bases between the germline ends. From the cysteine through the phenylalanine, the CDR3 covers 15 amino acids. Only CDR3 DNA remains: 45 bases, in frame from the first base. From the germline V gene, CDR1 is LGHNA and CDR2 is YSLEER. A word on this clone: Its binding antigen is unknown. It has no much larger one-base neighbor in the sample; base qualities were not kept.

The cohort consisted of approximately 670 healthy bone marrow donors. All cohort members were sampled while nominally healthy, although unrecorded immune exposures were likely present. The donor tested CMV seronegative, placing the donor among the 350 to 400 seronegative members of the cohort. A peripheral blood sample was provided by each donor, and peripheral blood mononuclear cells were used for TCR beta sequencing. The Qiagen DNeasy Blood Extraction Kit was used to extract genomic DNA from the blood cell samples. Sequencing was performed on PBMCs. The chain links TRBV4-3 with TRBJ2-1, and TRBD1 may be the D gene, going by 5 matching bases. This clonotype originated in a female donor in good health and CMV-seronegative. The CDR3 reads CASSQEDISYNEQFF. The DNA sequence reads TGCGCCAGCAGCCAAGAGGACATCTCCTACAATGAGCAGTTCTTC.